This T cell receptor beta chain derives from a study of blood T cell repertoires in COVID-19. Profiling relied on immunoSEQ multiplex PCR, and the TCRdb table lists in-frame clones only, not all of them. The sample includes fewer than 400,000 clones, around 90% of them seen just once. In germline, CDR1 is LGHDT, CDR2 YNNKEL (reference sequence). The junction had 8 bases not matched to a gene; V was cut back by 1 base and J by 5 bases. This CDR3 is built from 16 residues. Assignments of participants to cohorts depended upon their own reported clinical history. Either two negative PCRs, clearance, or symptom resolution qualified Cohort 3 donors as recovered.

This clonotype was sampled from a young man who had recovered from COVID-19. The chain links TRBV3-1 (or the pseudogene TRBV3-2) to TRBJ2-3; 8 bases fit TRBD2. Source material: PBMCs or T cells enriched from blood (not recorded which). This CDR3 is CASSQVWRGVKDTQYF. The CDR3 nucleotides read TGTGCCAGCAGCCAAGTGTGGCGGGGGGTGAAAGATACGCAGTATTTT.